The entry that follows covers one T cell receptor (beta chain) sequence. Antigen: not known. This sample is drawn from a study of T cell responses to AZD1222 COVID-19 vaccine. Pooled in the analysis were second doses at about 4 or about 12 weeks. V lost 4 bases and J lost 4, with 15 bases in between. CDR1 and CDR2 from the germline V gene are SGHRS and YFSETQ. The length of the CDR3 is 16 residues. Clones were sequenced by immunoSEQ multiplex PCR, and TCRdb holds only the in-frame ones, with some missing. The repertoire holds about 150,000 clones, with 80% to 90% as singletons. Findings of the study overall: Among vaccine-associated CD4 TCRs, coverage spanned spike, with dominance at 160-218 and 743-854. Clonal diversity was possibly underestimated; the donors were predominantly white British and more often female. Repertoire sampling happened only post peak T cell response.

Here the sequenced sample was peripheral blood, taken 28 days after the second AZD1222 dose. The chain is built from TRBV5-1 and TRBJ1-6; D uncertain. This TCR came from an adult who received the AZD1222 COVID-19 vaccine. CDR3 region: CASSLDEMGYNSPLHF. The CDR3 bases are TGCGCCAGCAGCCTGGATGAGATGGGGTATAATTCACCCCTCCACTTT.